This T cell receptor beta chain was obtained from a study of cytomegalovirus exposure and HLA in healthy donors. Study-wide context: Around 200 million T cells yielded 120 million or so unique TCR beta sequences, as an earlier analysis found. Of all 400 or so donors who were genotyped, roughly 81% belonged to the Caucasian-associated ancestry cluster. Study results and caveats: Later on, an analysis tied approximately 17,000 TCR beta sequences to HLA alleles at 0.05 false discovery rate. TCR association rates varied by HLA locus in a later analysis, with DRB1 highest and HLA-C lowest.

As to this clone: Its antigen is undetermined.

Use of 60 Vbeta and 13 Jbeta primers characterized the PCR. Sequenced by immunoSEQ multiplex PCR; TCRdb stores in-frame clones only, minus some. The table includes 150,000 to 200,000 clones, 80% detected once. The germline CDR1 and CDR2 sequences are SGHDN and FVKESK. This CDR3 has 16 amino acids. Trimming took 3 bases from V and 3 from J; bases not matched to a gene: 6. V usage is TRBV14 and J usage is TRBJ2-1, with 9 bases fitting TRBD2. The sample comprised PBMCs. The receptor's source is a young man in good health and CMV-seropositive. As DNA, the CDR3 is TGTGCCAGCAGCCATGAGCGGGAGGCCCTCTACAATGAGCAGTTCTTC. Translation gives CASSHEREALYNEQFF.